The 30 T cell receptor beta chains below come from one sample, sequenced in a study of metastatic and nonmetastatic thyroid tumors. Prior to thyroid surgery, none of the patients had received any treatment. Using MiXCR, TCRdb re-called clones from the PCR reads. The sample has 53,000 or so clones, approximately 20% seen once. The sample taken for sequencing was blood. All receptors derive from a female donor with papillary thyroid cancer or a benign thyroid nodule (not recorded which). Some clones in this sample may be carry-over from other donors' samples.

The chain employs TRBV7-2 and TRBJ2-7; the match to TRBD2 covers 8 bases. From germline, CDR1 is SGHTA and CDR2 FQGNSA. The CDR3 extends over 14 amino acids. Trimming at V came to 4 bases and at J to 7 bases, leaving 9 bases not matched to a gene. The chain's CDR3 is CASSWGLAGCEQYF. CDR3 nucleotides: TGTGCCAGCAGCTGGGGATTAGCGGGATGTGAGCAGTACTTC.

This clone has at least ten counts. This chain links TRBV20-1 with TRBJ1-2; maybe TRBD1 (5 bases). The ends were cut back, 0 bases at V and 8 bases at J, with 13 bases in the middle. The length of the CDR3 is 13 residues. Per germline, CDR1 DFQATT and CDR2 SNEGSKA (reference sequence). CDR3: CSAREQGPGGYTF. CDR3 coding DNA: TGCAGTGCTAGAGAGCAGGGCCCCGGGGGCTACACCTTC.

This clone was detected only a few times. CDR3: CASSYAELFF. The CDR3 DNA follows: TGTGCCAGCAGTTACGCGGAGCTGTTTTTT. The chain employs TRBV6-2 or TRBV6-3 and TRBJ2-2, with no clear D. Germline V CDR1 and CDR2: MNHEY, SVGEGT. The V end lost 2 bases, the J end lost 10 bases, and 2 bases lay between the germline ends. The length of the CDR3 is 10 residues.

This clone was detected a few times. A much larger clone lies one base from this, so it may be a read error. The chain employs TRBV29-1 and TRBJ2-7; D remains ambiguous. Trimming stripped 3 bases from V and 6 bases from J, with 9 bases between. This CDR3 is built from 11 residues. Looked up from germline, CDR1 is SQVTM and CDR2 is ANQGSEA. Here the CDR3 DNA reads TGCAGCGTTGACCGGGTAGGCGAGCAGTACTTC. Amino acids: CSVDRVGEQYF.

In its sample, this clone was seen many times. The rearrangement uses TRBV28 and TRBJ1-2, with D perhaps matching TRBD1 (5 bases). V was cut by 5 bases and J by 6 bases, with 13 bases left in between. Per the germline V gene, CDR1 is MDHEN and CDR2 is SYDVKM. This CDR3 is 13 amino acids long. DNA for the CDR3: TGTGCCAGCAGTACGCCGGAGGGGCATGGCTACACCTTC. Translation: CASSTPEGHGYTF.

This clone was counted at least ten times. This chain joins TRBV19 and TRBJ1-1; D not resolved. The CDR3 runs to 13 residues. The ends were cut back, 3 bases at V and 6 bases at J, with 11 bases in the middle. Germline CDR1 and CDR2: LNHDA and SQIVND (reference sequence). The CDR3 bases are TGTGCCAGTAGTATCGAGGGCCGGGCTGAAGCTTTCTTT. This gives the protein CASSIEGRAEAFF.

At least ten counts were recorded for this clone. The rearrangement joins TRBV24-1 to TRBJ2-4; TRBD1 matches at 7 bases. Germline V gives CDR1 KGHDR, CDR2 SFDVKD. CDR3 length: 14 amino acids. V shed 7 bases, J shed 9 bases, and the junction held 11 bases outside the gene matches. CDR3 DNA: TGTGCCACCAGCCTTTCCGGGACAGAGGGCATTCAGTACTTC. Its protein product is CATSLSGTEGIQYF.

A word on this clone: The CDR3 does not close with the conserved phenylalanine or tryptophan, likely indicating a read error. The chain employs TRBV28 and TRBJ2-7; possibly TRBD1 for D (5 bases). The V and J ends lost 7 bases and 6 bases respectively, with 16 bases between them. Germline lookup yields CDR1 MDHEN and CDR2 SYDVKM. This CDR3 is built from 13 residues. The CDR3 nucleotides read TGTGCCAGCAAGGCAACAGGACCCTCCGAGCAGTACAAC. Its protein product is CASKATGPSEQYN.

The V gene is TRBV20-1, the J gene TRBJ2-7; D unresolved. Trimming shortened V by 0 bases and J by 6 bases, and 9 bases separated the two germline ends. CDR1 and CDR2 from the germline V gene are DFQATT and SNEGSKA (reference sequence). This CDR3 comprises 12 residues. For the CDR3, the DNA is TGCAGTGCTAGAGAGGCCAGCCTCGAGCAGTACTTC. This encodes CSAREASLEQYF.

J is TRBJ2-1 and V is TRBV5-3; TRBD2 matches 10 bases. TRBV5-3 is an ORF, and what it does is uncertain. The CDR3 contains 16 residues. Losses at the gene ends were 4 bases for V and 7 bases for J; bases not matched to a gene: 11. The CDR3 loop reads CARSGEREGLGNEQFF. DNA for the CDR3: TGTGCCAGAAGCGGTGAGCGGGAGGGCCTAGGTAATGAGCAGTTCTTC.

This clone was detected many times. This sequence joins TRBV28 and TRBJ2-7, with TRBD1 matching 9 bases. The ends lost 2 bases at V and 7 bases at J; junction bases unmatched: 9. The CDR3 consists of 15 residues. From germline, CDR1 is MDHEN and CDR2 SYDVKM. The CDR3 region is CASSLRDRVLLEQYF. The CDR3, as DNA: TGTGCCAGCAGTTTAAGGGACAGGGTCCTACTGGAGCAGTACTTC.

In its sample, this clone was seen many times. The rearrangement joins TRBV27 to TRBJ2-7; D is uncertain. This CDR3 has 14 residues. V lost 5 bases and J 4 bases, leaving 15 bases between the germline ends. CDR1 and CDR2 from the germline V gene are MNHEY and SMNVEV (reference sequence). The CDR3 coding sequence is TGTGCCAGCAGTCAACCGGGCAGAATATACGAGCAGTACTTC. The encoded protein is CASSQPGRIYEQYF.

This clone was counted ten times or more. This sequence joins TRBV7-2 and TRBJ2-1; possible D gene TRBD1, 5 bases. Germline loops: CDR1 SGHTA, CDR2 FQGNSA. V lost 7 bases and J 0 bases, leaving 13 bases between the germline ends. This CDR3 has 15 amino acids. The CDR3 reads CASKGRVGSYNEQFF. The CDR3 nucleotides read TGTGCCAGCAAAGGCAGGGTTGGCTCCTACAATGAGCAGTTCTTC.

At least ten counts were recorded for this clone. This may arise from a read error, as a much more abundant clone is one base away. Other nucleotide sequences in the sample specify the same CDR3. J is TRBJ2-7 and V is TRBV4-1; the D gene is possibly TRBD2 (5 bases). Per germline, CDR1 MGHRA and CDR2 YSYEKL. V gave up 4 bases and J gave up 6 bases, with 19 bases separating them. The CDR3 contains 15 residues. For the CDR3, the DNA is TGCGCCAGCAGCCCCTCAGCCGCCGGGATTGGCGAGCAGTACTTC. It codes for CASSPSAAGIGEQYF.

This chain links TRBV5-1 with TRBJ1-3; the D gene is possibly TRBD1 (6 bases). Deletions cut 3 bases from V and 5 bases from J, with 9 bases between. Germline V gene data show CDR1 as SGHRS and CDR2 as YFSETQ. CDR3 length: 13 amino acids. The CDR3, as DNA: TGCGCCAGCAGCTCGGACAGTCGAAACACCATATATTTT. Protein product: CASSSDSRNTIYF.

This clone was counted ten times or more. V is TRBV7-8 and J is TRBJ2-7; D gene unclear. V was cut by 4 bases and J by 5 bases, with 6 bases left in between. This CDR3 is 11 amino acids long. Germline CDR1 reads SGHVS; CDR2 reads FQNEAQ. This CDR3 is CASSSEHEQYF. DNA of the CDR3: TGTGCCAGCAGCTCCGAGCACGAGCAGTACTTC.

This clone was seen many times. This chain links TRBV20-1 with TRBJ1-2, with 9 bases that match TRBD1. The trim removed 3 bases at V and 8 bases at J, leaving 10 bases unmatched. The length of the CDR3 is 14 residues. Germline CDR1 and CDR2: DFQATT and SNEGSKA (reference sequence). The CDR3 loop is CSARGQGALGGYTF. CDR3 bases: TGCAGTGCTAGGGGACAGGGAGCGCTTGGGGGCTACACCTTC.

This clone was seen many times. V gene TRBV6-1 combines with J gene TRBJ2-1; 11 bases line up with TRBD2. Germline loops: CDR1 MNHNS, CDR2 SASEGT. CDR3 length equals 15 residues. After removal of 7 bases from V and 6 bases from J, the junction contained 8 bases not matched to a gene. The CDR3 here is CASTYVGLAANEQFF. CDR3 DNA sequence: TGTGCCAGCACCTACGTGGGACTAGCGGCCAATGAGCAGTTCTTC.

This clone was recorded at least ten times. This rearrangement joins TRBV20-1 to TRBJ1-2; no definite D call. Germline loops: CDR1 DFQATT, CDR2 SNEGSKA (reference sequence). Trimming stripped 4 bases from V and 4 bases from J, with 16 bases between. This CDR3 is 14 amino acids long. The CDR3 coding sequence is TGCAGTGCTACCTACTCTCTACCCCCCTATGGCTACACCTTC. This sequence encodes CSATYSLPPYGYTF.

In its sample, this clone was seen many times. The rearrangement joins TRBV19 to TRBJ2-1; 7 nucleotides match TRBD2. The CDR3 sequence is 17 residues long. V gave up 4 bases and J gave up 6 bases; unmatched junction bases: 15. CDR1 is LNHDA and CDR2 is SQIVND in the germline V gene (reference sequence). The DNA for the CDR3 is TGTGCCAGTAGTAATCCGGGCGAGACGGGAGGCATCAATGAGCAGTTCTTC. It encodes CASSNPGETGGINEQFF.

The table lists this clone with many counts. The chain couples TRBV6-1 to TRBJ1-2; D uncertain. The V end was cut by 7 bases, the J end by 8 bases, with 11 bases between. The length of the CDR3 is 11 residues. Germline CDR1 MNHNS, CDR2 SASEGT. The CDR3, as DNA: TGTGCCAGCACTTATATGGGCGGCTACACCTTC. It encodes CASTYMGGYTF.

This clone was detected many times. This sequence may be a read error, since a much larger clone differs from it by one base. This sample includes further DNA sequences coding for the same CDR3. The gene calls are TRBV4-2 and TRBJ2-1; TRBD2 agrees at 7 bases. The CDR3 has 13 amino acids. CDR1 is LGHNA and CDR2 is YNFKEQ in the germline V gene. Trimming cost V 4 bases and J 9 bases; bases outside gene matches: 6. This CDR3 is CASSPAGDGEQFF. CDR3 in DNA: TGTGCCAGCAGCCCGGCGGGGGATGGTGAGCAGTTCTTC.

This clone was counted many times. Other nucleotide sequences in the sample specify the same CDR3. J is TRBJ2-7 and V is TRBV5-5; D is unresolved. CDR3 size: 14 residues. V was pared by 1 base and J by 2 bases, with 10 bases between. Germline CDR1 SGHKS, CDR2 YYEKEE (reference sequence). In DNA, the CDR3 is TGTGCCAGCAGCTTGTCACGCGGAACCTACGAGCAGTACTTC. It specifies CASSLSRGTYEQYF.

Notes on this clone: An end of the junction does not agree with germline; a read error may underlie this. The CDR3 bases are TGCGCCAGCTGCTTGGGACTAGAGGGAGTGATTGATACGCAGTATTTT. As protein: CASCLGLEGVIDTQYF. This rearrangement joins TRBV5-1 to TRBJ2-3; 8 bases agree with TRBD2. Germline V lookup: CDR1 SGHRS, CDR2 YFSETQ. The CDR3 is made up of 16 amino acids.

This clone was counted ten times or more. Other DNA sequences of this sample code for an identical CDR3. V is TRBV24-1 and J is TRBJ2-5, with 11 bases lining up with TRBD2. The V gene's germline CDR1 is KGHDR and CDR2 SFDVKD. J was trimmed by 3 bases and V by 6 bases; bases with no gene match: 5. The CDR3 runs to 15 residues. CDR3 nucleotide sequence: TGTGCCACCAGTTACGGACTAGCGGGTGAAGAGACCCAGTACTTC. This codes for CATSYGLAGEETQYF.

This clone was detected many times. V usage is TRBV19 and J usage is TRBJ2-3; 7 nucleotides match TRBD1. Germline V gene lookup returns CDR1 LNHDA and CDR2 SQIVND (reference sequence). The CDR3 covers 16 residues. V gave up 3 bases and J gave up 3 bases; unmatched junction bases: 9. The CDR3 region is CASSIVGRTGTDTQYF. Written as DNA, the CDR3 is TGTGCCAGTAGTATCGTGGGAAGGACAGGAACAGATACGCAGTATTTT.

This clone has a handful of counts. A single base separates this from a much larger clone, so it may be a read error. The chain combines TRBV20-1 with TRBJ2-7; no reliable D call. The CDR3 extends over 13 amino acids. Germline CDR1 is DFQATT and CDR2 is SNEGSKA (reference sequence). This chain's CDR3 is CSAQARPFPQQCF. The CDR3 DNA sequence: TGCAGTGCCCAGGCTCGGCCCTTCCCTCAGCAGTGCTTC.

This clone was seen ten or more times. The J gene is TRBJ1-2, the V gene TRBV5-6; TRBD1 is a possible D gene (6 bases). V was trimmed by 1 base and J by 2 bases, leaving 15 bases between them. The CDR3 loop spans 16 amino acids. The V gene's germline CDR1 is SGHDT and CDR2 YYEEEE. CDR3 nucleotide sequence: TGTGCCAGCAGCTTGCCCATGACAGGCCAGAACTATGGCTACACCTTC. It yields the protein CASSLPMTGQNYGYTF.

This clone was counted many times. The chain employs TRBV11-3 and TRBJ1-1; 8 bases match TRBD1. The CDR3 runs to 14 residues. With V trimmed by 6 bases and J by 4 bases, 7 bases remained unmatched. The germline V gene has CDR1 SGHNT and CDR2 YENEEA. CDR3 DNA: TGTGCCAGCAGTGTCGGACAGGGAAGCACTGAAGCTTTCTTT. Amino acid sequence: CASSVGQGSTEAFF.

A word on this clone: No conserved phenylalanine or tryptophan is present at the end of the CDR3, so a read error is the likely explanation. The gene calls are TRBV12-3 or TRBV12-4 and TRBJ2-7; D is tentatively TRBD1 or TRBD2 (5 bases each). This CDR3 has 14 amino acids. The V end was cut by 1 base, the J end by 10 bases, with 17 bases between. The CDR3: CASSLGQGVIHQYS. Written as DNA, the CDR3 is TGTGCCAGCAGTTTAGGGCAGGGAGTAATCCATCAGTACTCC.